This T cell receptor (beta chain) originates from a study of Graves' ophthalmopathy and Graves' hyperthyroidism. Transcripts of RNA were the source for amplifying TCR beta CDR3 regions. HTBI primers were employed in first-round RT-PCR, then a second-round multiplex PCR followed. Using its own MiXCR run on the multiplex PCR reads, TCRdb lists one record per CDR3 protein. The sample holds 600,000 to 950,000 distinct CDR3 sequences, roughly two fifths seen once. CDR3 length: 14 residues. Trimming shortened V by 5 bases and J by 4 bases, and 14 bases separated the two germline ends. Germline lookup yields CDR1 SEHNR and CDR2 FQNEAQ (reference sequence).

This chain connects TRBV7-9 to TRBJ1-1; D might be TRBD1 (5 bases). The specimen was peripheral blood. The receptor's source is an adult man with Graves' ophthalmopathy. The CDR3 DNA reads as TGTGCCAGCAGCCCAACGGGGGGGTCCACTGAAGCTTTCTTT. This gives the protein CASSPTGGSTEAFF. The complete variable domain, with remaining parts taken from reference TRBV7-9 and TRBJ1-1, reads DTGVSQNPRHKITKRGQNVTFRCDPISEHNRLYWYRQTLGQGPEFLTYFQNEAQLEKSRLLSDRFSAERPKGSFSTLEIQRTEQGDSAMYLCASSPTGGSTEAFFGQGTRLTVV.